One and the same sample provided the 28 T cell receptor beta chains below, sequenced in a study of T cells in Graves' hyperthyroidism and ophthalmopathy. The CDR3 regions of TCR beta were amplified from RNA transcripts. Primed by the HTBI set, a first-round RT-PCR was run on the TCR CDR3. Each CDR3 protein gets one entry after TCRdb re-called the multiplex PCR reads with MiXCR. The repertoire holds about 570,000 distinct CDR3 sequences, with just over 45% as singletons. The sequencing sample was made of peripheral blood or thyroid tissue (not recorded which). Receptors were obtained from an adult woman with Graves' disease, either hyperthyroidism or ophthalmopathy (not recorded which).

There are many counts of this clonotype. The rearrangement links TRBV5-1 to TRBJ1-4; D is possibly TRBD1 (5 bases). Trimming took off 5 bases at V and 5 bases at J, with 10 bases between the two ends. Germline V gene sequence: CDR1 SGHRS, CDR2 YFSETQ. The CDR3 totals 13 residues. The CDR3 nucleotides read TGCGCCAGCAGACAGGAGAACAATGAAAAACTGTTTTTT. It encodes CASRQENNEKLFF.

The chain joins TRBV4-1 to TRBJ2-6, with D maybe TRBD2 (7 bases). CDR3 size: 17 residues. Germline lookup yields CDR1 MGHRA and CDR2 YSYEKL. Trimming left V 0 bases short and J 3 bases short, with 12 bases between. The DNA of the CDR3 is TGCGCCAGCAGCCAAGATTCCGGGGGGCTTGGGGCCAACGTCCTGACTTTC. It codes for CASSQDSGGLGANVLTF.

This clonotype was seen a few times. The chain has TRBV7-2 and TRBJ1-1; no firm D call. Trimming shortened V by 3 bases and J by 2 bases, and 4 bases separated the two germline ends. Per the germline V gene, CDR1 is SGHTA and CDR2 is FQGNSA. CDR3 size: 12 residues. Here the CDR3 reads CASSFANTEAFF. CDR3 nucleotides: TGTGCCAGCAGCTTCGCCAACACTGAAGCTTTCTTT.

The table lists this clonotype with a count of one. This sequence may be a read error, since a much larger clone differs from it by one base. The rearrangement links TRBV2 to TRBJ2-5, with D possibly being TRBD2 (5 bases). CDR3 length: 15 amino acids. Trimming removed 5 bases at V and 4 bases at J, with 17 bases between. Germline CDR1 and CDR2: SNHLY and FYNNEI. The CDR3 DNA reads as TGTGCCAGCAGTCCGACTGGCGGGCCCCTAGAGACCCAGTACTTC. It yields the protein CASSPTGGPLETQYF.

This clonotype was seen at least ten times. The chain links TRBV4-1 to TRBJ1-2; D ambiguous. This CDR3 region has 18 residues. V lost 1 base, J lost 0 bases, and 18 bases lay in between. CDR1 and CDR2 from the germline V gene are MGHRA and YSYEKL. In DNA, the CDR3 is TGCGCCAGCAGCCAAGCGGGCTCACGGGGTCGTTCTAACTATGGCTACACCTTC. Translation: CASSQAGSRGRSNYGYTF.

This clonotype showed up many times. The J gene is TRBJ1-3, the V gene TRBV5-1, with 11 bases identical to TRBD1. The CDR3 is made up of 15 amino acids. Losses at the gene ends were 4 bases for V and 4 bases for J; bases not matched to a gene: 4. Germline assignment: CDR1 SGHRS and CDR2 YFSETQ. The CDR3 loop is CASSLGQGAGNTIYF. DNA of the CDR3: TGCGCCAGCAGCCTCGGACAGGGGGCCGGAAACACCATATATTTT.

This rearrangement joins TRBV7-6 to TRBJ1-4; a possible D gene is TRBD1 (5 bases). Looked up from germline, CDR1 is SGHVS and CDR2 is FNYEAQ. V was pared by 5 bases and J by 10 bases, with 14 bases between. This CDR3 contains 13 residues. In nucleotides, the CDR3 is TGTGCCAGCAGCCAAGAGCCTAGGGGAAAACTGTTTTTT. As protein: CASSQEPRGKLFF.

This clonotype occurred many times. This CDR3 reads CASSRGTGGDRTEAFF. In DNA form, the CDR3 reads TGTGCCAGCAGCCGAGGGACAGGGGGGGATCGGACTGAAGCTTTCTTT. The rearrangement uses TRBV4-2 and TRBJ1-1, with 11 bases matching TRBD1. J gave up 5 bases and V 4 bases, and 9 bases lay outside the gene matches. The germline gives CDR1 LGHNA, CDR2 YNFKEQ. This CDR3 is built from 16 residues.

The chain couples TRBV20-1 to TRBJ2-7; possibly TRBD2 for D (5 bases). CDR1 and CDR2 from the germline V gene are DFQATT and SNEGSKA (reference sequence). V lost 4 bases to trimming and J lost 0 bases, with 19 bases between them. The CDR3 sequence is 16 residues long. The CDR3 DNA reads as TGCAGTGCTACCATCCTGGCGGGTGTGGGCTCCTACGAGCAGTACTTC. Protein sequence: CSATILAGVGSYEQYF.

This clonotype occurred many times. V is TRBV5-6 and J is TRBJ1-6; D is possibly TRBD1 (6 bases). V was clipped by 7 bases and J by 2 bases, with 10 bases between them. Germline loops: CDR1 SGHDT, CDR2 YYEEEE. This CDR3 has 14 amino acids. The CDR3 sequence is CASRTGTYNSPLHF. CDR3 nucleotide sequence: TGTGCCAGCCGAACAGGGACCTATAATTCACCCCTCCACTTT. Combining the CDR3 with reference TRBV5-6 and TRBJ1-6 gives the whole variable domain DAGVTQSPTHLIKTRGQQVTLRCSPKSGHDTVSWYQQALGQGPQFIFQYYEEEERQRGNFPDRFSGHQFPNYSSELNVNALLLGDSALYLCASRTGTYNSPLHFGNGTRLTVT.

The chain's CDR3 is CASSEEGDPYNEQFF. DNA for the CDR3: TGTGCCAGCAGTGAGGAGGGGGATCCCTACAATGAGCAGTTCTTC. The rearrangement links TRBV2 to TRBJ2-1; the D gene could be TRBD1 or TRBD2 (6 bases each). Trimming left V 3 bases short and J 2 bases short, with 11 bases between. CDR1 is SNHLY, CDR2 FYNNEI, per germline. This CDR3 spans 15 amino acids.

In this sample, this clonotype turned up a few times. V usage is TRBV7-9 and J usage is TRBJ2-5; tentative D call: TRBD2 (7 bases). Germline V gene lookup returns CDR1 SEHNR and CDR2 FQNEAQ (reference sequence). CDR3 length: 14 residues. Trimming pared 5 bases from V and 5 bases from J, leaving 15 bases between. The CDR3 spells CASSRGGAVETQYF. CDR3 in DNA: TGTGCCAGCAGCCGAGGGGGGGCAGTGGAGACCCAGTACTTC.

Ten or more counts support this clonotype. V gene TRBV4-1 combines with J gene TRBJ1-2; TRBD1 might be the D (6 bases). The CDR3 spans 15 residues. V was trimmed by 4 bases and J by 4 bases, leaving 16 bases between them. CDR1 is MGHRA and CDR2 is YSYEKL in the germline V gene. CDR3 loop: CASSPARGYPYGYTF. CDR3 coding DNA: TGCGCCAGCAGCCCAGCCAGGGGATATCCCTATGGCTACACCTTC.

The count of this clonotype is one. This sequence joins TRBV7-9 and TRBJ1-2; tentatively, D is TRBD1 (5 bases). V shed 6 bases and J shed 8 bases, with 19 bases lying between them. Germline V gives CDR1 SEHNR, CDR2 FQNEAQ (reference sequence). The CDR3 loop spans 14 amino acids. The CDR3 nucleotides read TGTGCCAGCAGTCCTAGATTGGCCGGGGACGGCTACACCTTC. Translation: CASSPRLAGDGYTF.

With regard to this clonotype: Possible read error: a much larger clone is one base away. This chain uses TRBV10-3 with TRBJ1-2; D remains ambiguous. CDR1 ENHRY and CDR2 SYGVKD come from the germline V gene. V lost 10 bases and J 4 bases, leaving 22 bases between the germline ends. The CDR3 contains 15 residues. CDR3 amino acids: CASASSLVPVYGYTF. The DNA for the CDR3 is TGTGCCAGTGCCAGCAGCTTAGTACCCGTCTATGGCTACACCTTC.

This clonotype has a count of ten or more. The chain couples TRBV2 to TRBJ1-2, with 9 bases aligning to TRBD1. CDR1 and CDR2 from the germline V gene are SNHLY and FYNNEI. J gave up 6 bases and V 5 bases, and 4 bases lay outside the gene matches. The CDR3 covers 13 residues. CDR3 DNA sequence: TGTGCCAGCAGTTCCGGGACAGGGAATGGCTACACCTTC. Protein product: CASSSGTGNGYTF.

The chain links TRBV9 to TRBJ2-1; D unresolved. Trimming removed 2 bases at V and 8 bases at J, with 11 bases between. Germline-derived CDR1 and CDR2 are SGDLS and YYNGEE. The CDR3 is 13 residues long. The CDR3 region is CASSVDALDEQFF. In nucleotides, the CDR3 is TGTGCCAGCAGCGTGGACGCCTTGGATGAGCAGTTCTTC.

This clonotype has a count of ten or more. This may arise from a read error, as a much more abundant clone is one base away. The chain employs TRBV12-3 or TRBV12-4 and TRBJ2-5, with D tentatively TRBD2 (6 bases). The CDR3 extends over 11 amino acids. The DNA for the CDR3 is TGTGCCAGCAGTGTGGCGGGGACCCAGTGCTTC. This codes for CASSVAGTQCF.

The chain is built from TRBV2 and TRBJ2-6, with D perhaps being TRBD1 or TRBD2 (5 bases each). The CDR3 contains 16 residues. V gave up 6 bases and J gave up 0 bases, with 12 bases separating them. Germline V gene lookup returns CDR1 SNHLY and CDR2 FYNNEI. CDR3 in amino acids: CASRGPTLSGANVLTF. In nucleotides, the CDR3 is TGTGCCAGCAGGGGACCGACCCTCTCTGGGGCCAACGTCCTGACTTTC.

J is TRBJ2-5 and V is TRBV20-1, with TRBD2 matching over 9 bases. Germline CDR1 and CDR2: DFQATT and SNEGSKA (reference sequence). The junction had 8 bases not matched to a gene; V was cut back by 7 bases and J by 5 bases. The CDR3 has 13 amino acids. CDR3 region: CSEEAGGRETQYF. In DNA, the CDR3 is TGCAGTGAAGAGGCGGGAGGGAGGGAGACCCAGTACTTC.

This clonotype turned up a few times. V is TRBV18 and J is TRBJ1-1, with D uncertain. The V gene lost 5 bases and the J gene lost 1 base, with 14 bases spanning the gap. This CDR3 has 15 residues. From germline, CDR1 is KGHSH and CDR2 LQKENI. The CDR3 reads CASSIAGPANTEAFF. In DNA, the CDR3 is TGTGCCAGCTCAATTGCGGGTCCGGCGAACACTGAAGCTTTCTTT.

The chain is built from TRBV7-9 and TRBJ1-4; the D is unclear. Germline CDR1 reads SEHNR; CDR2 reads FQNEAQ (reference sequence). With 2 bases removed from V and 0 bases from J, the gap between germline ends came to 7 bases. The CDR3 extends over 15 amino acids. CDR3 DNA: TGTGCCAGCAGCTTAAAATCTGCAACTAATGAAAAACTGTTTTTT. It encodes CASSLKSATNEKLFF.

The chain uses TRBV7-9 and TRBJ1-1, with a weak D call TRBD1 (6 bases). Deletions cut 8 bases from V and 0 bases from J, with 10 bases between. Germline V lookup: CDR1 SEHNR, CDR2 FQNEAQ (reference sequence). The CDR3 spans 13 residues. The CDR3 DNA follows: TGTGCCAGCTACAGGGCCCTGAACACTGAAGCTTTCTTT. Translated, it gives CASYRALNTEAFF.

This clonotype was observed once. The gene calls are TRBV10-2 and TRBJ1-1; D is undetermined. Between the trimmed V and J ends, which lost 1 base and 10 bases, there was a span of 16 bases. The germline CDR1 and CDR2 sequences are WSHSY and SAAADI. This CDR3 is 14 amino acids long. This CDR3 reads CASSELVYGGGAFF. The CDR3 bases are TGCGCCAGCAGTGAGTTGGTTTACGGTGGTGGAGCTTTCTTT.

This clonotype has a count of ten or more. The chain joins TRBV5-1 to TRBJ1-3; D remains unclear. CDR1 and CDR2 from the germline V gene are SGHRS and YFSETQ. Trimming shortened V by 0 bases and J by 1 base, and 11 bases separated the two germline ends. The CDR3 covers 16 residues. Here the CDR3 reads CASSLGTTTSGNTIYF. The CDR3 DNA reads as TGCGCCAGCAGCTTGGGAACTACTACATCTGGAAACACCATATATTTT.

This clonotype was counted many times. DNA of the CDR3: TGTGCCACCAGACCGGGACAGGCGGACTATGGCTACACCTTC. Translating gives CATRPGQADYGYTF. The genes are TRBV10-3 and TRBJ1-2; 8 bases map to TRBD1. The CDR3 runs 14 residues. Trimming cost V 10 bases and J 3 bases; bases outside gene matches: 10. The V gene's germline CDR1 is ENHRY and CDR2 SYGVKD.

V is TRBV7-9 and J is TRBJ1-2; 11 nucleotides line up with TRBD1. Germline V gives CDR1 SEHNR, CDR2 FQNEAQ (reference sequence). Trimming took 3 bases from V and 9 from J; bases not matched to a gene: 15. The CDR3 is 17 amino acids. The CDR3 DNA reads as TGTGCCAGCAGCTTGTATTTAGGGACAGGGGGTTTTTATAGCTACACCTTC. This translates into CASSLYLGTGGFYSYTF.

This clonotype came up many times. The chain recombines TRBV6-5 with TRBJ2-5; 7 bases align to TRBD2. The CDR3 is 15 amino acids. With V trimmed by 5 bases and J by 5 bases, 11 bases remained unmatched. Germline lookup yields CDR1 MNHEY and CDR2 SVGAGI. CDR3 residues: CASSAGLPTGETQYF. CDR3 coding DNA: TGTGCCAGCAGTGCGGGACTACCCACGGGGGAGACCCAGTACTTC.